The 14 T cell receptor beta chains listed next were all sequenced from one sample in a study of cytomegalovirus exposure and HLA in healthy donors. Primers: 60 Vbeta forward and 13 Jbeta reverse. Sequencing used immunoSEQ multiplex PCR; TCRdb keeps in-frame clones, though not all of them. The sample holds roughly 110,000 clones; about 70% are singletons and the top ten take approximately 0.9%. Sequenced material: PBMCs. These receptors were collected from a woman younger than 45 in good health and CMV-seronegative.

The chain carries TRBV4-3 and TRBJ1-5; D ambiguous. The V and J ends lost 3 bases and 0 bases respectively, with 9 bases between them. CDR1 and CDR2 (germline): LGHNA, YSLEER. The length of the CDR3 is 15 residues. CDR3 residues: CASSQGLNSNQPQHF. The CDR3 DNA reads as TGCGCCAGCAGCCAGGGCCTCAATAGCAATCAGCCCCAGCATTTT.

The CDR3 DNA reads as TGTGCCAGCAGCTTTCGGGGGGCGAGCCAATATGAGCAGTTCTTC. This encodes CASSFRGASQYEQFF. This chain connects TRBV7-6 to TRBJ2-1; tentatively, D is TRBD2 (7 bases). Germline V gene sequence: CDR1 SGHVS, CDR2 FNYEAQ. The CDR3 extends over 15 amino acids. V shed 3 bases and J shed 8 bases, with 17 bases lying between them.

This chain connects TRBV4-3 to TRBJ2-1, with D possibly matching TRBD2 (5 bases). V lost 2 bases and J 0 bases, leaving 11 bases between the germline ends. The CDR3 contains 16 residues. CDR1 and CDR2 from the germline V gene are LGHNA and YSLEER. In nucleotides, the CDR3 is TGCGCCAGCAGCCAAAAGCCCCTAGCCTCCTACAATGAGCAGTTCTTC. Translated: CASSQKPLASYNEQFF.

The J gene is TRBJ1-5, the V gene TRBV18; 8 bases align to TRBD1. The CDR3 is made up of 13 amino acids. J was trimmed by 5 bases and V by 5 bases; bases with no gene match: 2. The V gene's germline CDR1 is KGHSH and CDR2 LQKENI. CDR3: CASSMDRDQPQHF. The CDR3 nucleotides read TGTGCCAGCTCAATGGACAGGGATCAGCCCCAGCATTTT.

V gene TRBV9 combines with J gene TRBJ2-3, with TRBD1 matching over 11 bases. In germline, CDR1 is SGDLS, CDR2 YYNGEE. The CDR3 has 17 residues. The V gene end was trimmed by 3 bases and the J gene end by 5 bases; junction bases not matched to a gene: 11. For the CDR3, the DNA is TGTGCCAGCAGCGGCCACGGGACAGGGGGTGTGATAGATACGCAGTATTTT. This sequence encodes CASSGHGTGGVIDTQYF.

This clone was counted ten times or more. The chain recombines TRBV2 with TRBJ1-5; 7 nucleotides agree with TRBD1. The V and J ends lost 6 bases and 4 bases, in that order; junction bases with no gene match: 9. This CDR3 comprises 15 residues. CDR1 SNHLY and CDR2 FYNNEI come from the germline V gene. Here the CDR3 reads CASRRQGIGNQPQHF. The CDR3 nucleotides are TGTGCCAGCAGGAGACAGGGTATTGGGAATCAGCCCCAGCATTTT.

The chain combines TRBV6-1 with TRBJ1-1; D not resolved. The germline CDR1 and CDR2 sequences are MNHNS and SASEGT. The CDR3 has 15 residues. V lost 6 bases and J 2 bases, leaving 16 bases between the germline ends. The CDR3 DNA is TGTGCCAGCAGAAAGATGGAGGGCTCTAACACTGAAGCTTTCTTT. It is translated as CASRKMEGSNTEAFF.

The chain combines TRBV5-6 with TRBJ2-1; 8 positions agree with TRBD1. The CDR3 spans 19 residues. V shed 4 bases, J shed 2 bases, and the junction held 17 bases outside the gene matches. Per the germline V gene, CDR1 is SGHDT and CDR2 is YYEEEE. The CDR3: CASSHTYPGQEGPYNEQFF. The CDR3 DNA sequence: TGTGCCAGCAGCCACACCTACCCGGGACAGGAGGGACCCTACAATGAGCAGTTCTTC.

This clone appeared a single time. The chain links TRBV7-9 to TRBJ1-1; D is undetermined. Trimming took 5 bases from V and 6 from J, leaving 7 bases between them. This CDR3 has 11 residues. Germline CDR1 reads SEHNR; CDR2 reads FQNEAQ (reference sequence). The CDR3 here is CASSLTAEAFF. CDR3 in DNA: TGTGCCAGCAGCCTAACAGCTGAAGCTTTCTTT.

V is TRBV19 and J is TRBJ1-3; D is ambiguous. V lost 3 bases, J lost 8 bases, and 17 bases lay in between. CDR1 and CDR2 from the germline V gene are LNHDA and SQIVND (reference sequence). This CDR3 contains 15 residues. CDR3 amino acids: CASSIHILRRDTIYF. CDR3 sequence (DNA): TGTGCCAGTAGTATCCACATATTACGGCGGGACACCATATATTTT. Full variable domain (outside the CDR3, taken from reference TRBV19 and TRBJ1-3): DGGITQSPKYLFRKEGQNVTLSCEQNLNHDAMYWYRQDPGQGLRLIYYSQIVNDFQKGDIAEGYSVSREKKESFPLTVTSAQKNPTAFYLCASSIHILRRDTIYFGEGSWLTVV.

This chain connects TRBV5-5 to TRBJ1-1; 7 nucleotides agree with TRBD1. This CDR3 contains 14 residues. Germline assignment: CDR1 SGHKS and CDR2 YYEKEE (reference sequence). With 1 base clipped from V and 3 bases from J, the junction kept 3 bases outside the gene matches. CDR3 region: CASSLYTGDTEAFF. In DNA form, the CDR3 reads TGTGCCAGCAGCTTGTATACAGGGGACACTGAAGCTTTCTTT.

The gene calls are TRBV11-3 and TRBJ2-7, with D possibly matching TRBD2 (5 bases). CDR1 SGHNT and CDR2 YENEEA come from the germline V gene. This CDR3 comprises 15 residues. V gave up 3 bases and J gave up 2 bases, with 14 bases separating them. Written as DNA, the CDR3 is TGTGCCAGCAGCTTTGAGGGCAAGCCCACCTACGAGCAGTACTTC. Protein product: CASSFEGKPTYEQYF.

This clone has only a few counts. J is TRBJ1-1 and V is TRBV7-6; D unresolved. The CDR3 consists of 13 residues. V was cut by 1 base and J by 3 bases, with 6 bases left in between. Germline V gene sequence: CDR1 SGHVS, CDR2 FNYEAQ. The CDR3 region has the DNA TGTGCCAGCAGCTTAGGCGGAGACACTGAAGCTTTCTTT. This codes for CASSLGGDTEAFF.

The chain couples TRBV9 to TRBJ1-6; 9 nucleotides agree with TRBD1. V lost 4 bases, J lost 8 bases, and 13 bases stayed unmatched. Germline loops: CDR1 SGDLS, CDR2 YYNGEE. The CDR3 contains 17 residues. The CDR3 DNA follows: TGTGCCAGCAGCCCCCGAAGACAGGGGGAATCGCATTCACCCCTCCACTTT. It specifies CASSPRRQGESHSPLHF.